The T cell receptor beta chain described here comes from a study of regulatory T cells in long-lasting Graves disease. CDR3 regions were amplified by Arm-PCR using iRepertoire HTBI primers to build TCR beta libraries. Using its own MiXCR run on the multiplex PCR reads, TCRdb lists one record per CDR3 protein. The table shows 400,000 to 550,000 distinct CDR3 sequences, with about 15% occurring only once. Trimming took 0 bases from V and 4 from J, leaving 25 bases between them. Looked up from germline, CDR1 is SGHRS and CDR2 is YFSETQ. The CDR3 sequence is 19 residues long. Regarding time point: newly diagnosed GD, antithyroid drugs for less than 3 months. RNA extracted from PBMCs served as the sequencing template. This clonotype was seen many times. These data were also reused for a study on T cells in Graves' hyperthyroidism and ophthalmopathy.

The chain recombines TRBV5-1 with TRBJ1-1; a possible D gene is TRBD1 (6 bases). The clonotype was recovered from a woman aged 25 to 39 with Graves disease. Source: peripheral blood mononuclear cells (PBMCs), taken at new diagnosis, from a patient treated with antithyroid drugs. The CDR3 is CASSLAQGWNGGRGTEAFF. CDR3 nucleotides: TGCGCCAGCAGCTTGGCTCAGGGGTGGAACGGGGGACGGGGCACTGAAGCTTTCTTT.